These 3 T cell receptor beta chains were sequenced from one sample in a study of shared clonotypes between healthy human individuals. TCRdb's copy holds only in-frame clones and misses some; the assay was immunoSEQ multiplex PCR. The sample has about 980,000 clones, about 80% seen once. The material sequenced was memory CD4+ T cells sorted from blood. This sample's subset: CD45RA-negative fraction. The receptors derive from a man younger than 35 in good health.

Remarks on this clone: Other DNA sequences within the sample encode an identical CDR3. This sequence joins TRBV4-2 and TRBJ2-1, with TRBD2 matching 8 bases. The CDR3 sequence is 16 residues long. V trimming: 0 bases; J trimming: 2 bases; junction bases outside the gene matches: 3. The germline V gene has CDR1 LGHNA and CDR2 YNFKEQ. CDR3 sequence (DNA): TGTGCCAGCAGCCAAGAAGGACTAGCCGCCTACAATGAGCAGTTCTTC. This translates into CASSQEGLAAYNEQFF.

In DNA form, the CDR3 reads TGCGCCAGCAGCCAAGGTCTATATACAGGGTACGAGCAGTACTTC. Amino acids: CASSQGLYTGYEQYF. The chain uses TRBV4-1 and TRBJ2-7, with D tentatively TRBD1 (6 bases). The CDR3 runs to 15 residues. With 1 base removed from V and 4 bases from J, the gap between germline ends came to 14 bases. In germline, CDR1 is MGHRA, CDR2 YSYEKL.

V gene TRBV5-4 combines with J gene TRBJ1-1; tentatively, D is TRBD1 (6 bases). Germline loops: CDR1 SGHNT, CDR2 YYREEE (reference sequence). Trimming cost V 4 bases and J 1 base, with 14 bases left between them. The CDR3 contains 15 residues. The CDR3 region is CASSLSGVSNTEAFF. Written as DNA, the CDR3 is TGTGCCAGCAGCCTCTCAGGGGTTTCGAACACTGAAGCTTTCTTT.